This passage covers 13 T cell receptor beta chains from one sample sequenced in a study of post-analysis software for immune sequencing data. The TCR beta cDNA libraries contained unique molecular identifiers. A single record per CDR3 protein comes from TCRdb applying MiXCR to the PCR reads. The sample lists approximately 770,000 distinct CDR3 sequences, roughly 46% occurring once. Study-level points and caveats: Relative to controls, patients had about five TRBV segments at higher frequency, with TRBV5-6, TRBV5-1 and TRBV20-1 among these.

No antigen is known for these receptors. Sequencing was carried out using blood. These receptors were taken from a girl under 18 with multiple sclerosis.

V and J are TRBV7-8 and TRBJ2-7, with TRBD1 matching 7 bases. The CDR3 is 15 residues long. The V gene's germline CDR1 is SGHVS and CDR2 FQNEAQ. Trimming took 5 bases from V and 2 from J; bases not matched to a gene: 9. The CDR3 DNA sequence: TGTGCCAGCAGCGTCCGGGACAGCCGTGCCTACGAGCAGTACTTC. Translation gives CASSVRDSRAYEQYF.

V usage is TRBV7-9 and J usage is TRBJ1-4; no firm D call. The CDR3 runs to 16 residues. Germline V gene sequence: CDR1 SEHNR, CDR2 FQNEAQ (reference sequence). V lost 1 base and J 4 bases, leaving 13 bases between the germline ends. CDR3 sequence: CASSLGAGPHNEKLFF. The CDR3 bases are TGTGCCAGCAGCTTAGGGGCAGGCCCCCATAATGAAAAACTGTTTTTT.

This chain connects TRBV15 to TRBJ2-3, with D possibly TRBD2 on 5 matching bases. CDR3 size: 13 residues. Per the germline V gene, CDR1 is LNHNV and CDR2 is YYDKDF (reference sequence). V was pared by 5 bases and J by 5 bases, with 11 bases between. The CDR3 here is CATSFGLQDTQYF. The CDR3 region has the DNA TGTGCCACCAGCTTTGGACTGCAAGATACGCAGTATTTT.

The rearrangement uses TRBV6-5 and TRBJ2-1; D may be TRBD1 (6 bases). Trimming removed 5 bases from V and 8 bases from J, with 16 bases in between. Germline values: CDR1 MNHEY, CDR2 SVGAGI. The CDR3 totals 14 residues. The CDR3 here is CASSPGTKGHEQFF. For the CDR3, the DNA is TGTGCCAGCAGTCCCGGGACAAAGGGCCATGAGCAGTTCTTC.

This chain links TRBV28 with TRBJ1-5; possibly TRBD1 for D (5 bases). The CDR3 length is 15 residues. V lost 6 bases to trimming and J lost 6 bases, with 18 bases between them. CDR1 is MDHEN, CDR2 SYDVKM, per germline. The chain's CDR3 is CASRGAGHSPQPQHF. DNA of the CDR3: TGTGCCAGCAGGGGAGCAGGACACAGCCCTCAGCCCCAGCATTTT.

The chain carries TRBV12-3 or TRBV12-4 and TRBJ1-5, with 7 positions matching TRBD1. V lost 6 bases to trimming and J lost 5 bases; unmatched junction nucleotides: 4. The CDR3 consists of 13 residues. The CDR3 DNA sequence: TGTGCCAGCAGACAGGGGTTAGATCAGCCCCAGCATTTT. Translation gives CASRQGLDQPQHF.

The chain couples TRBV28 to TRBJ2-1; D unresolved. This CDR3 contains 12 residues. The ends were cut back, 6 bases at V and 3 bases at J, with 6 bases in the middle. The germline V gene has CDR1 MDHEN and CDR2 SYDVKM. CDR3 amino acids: CASSAFYNEQFF. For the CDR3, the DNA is TGTGCCAGCAGCGCCTTCTACAATGAGCAGTTCTTC.

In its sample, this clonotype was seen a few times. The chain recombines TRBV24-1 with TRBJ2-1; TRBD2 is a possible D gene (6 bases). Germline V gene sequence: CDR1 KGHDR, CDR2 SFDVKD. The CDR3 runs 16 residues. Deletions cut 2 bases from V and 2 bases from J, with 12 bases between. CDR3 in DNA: TGTGCCACCAGTGATTCAGCGGGCCCGACCTACAATGAGCAGTTCTTC. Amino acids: CATSDSAGPTYNEQFF.

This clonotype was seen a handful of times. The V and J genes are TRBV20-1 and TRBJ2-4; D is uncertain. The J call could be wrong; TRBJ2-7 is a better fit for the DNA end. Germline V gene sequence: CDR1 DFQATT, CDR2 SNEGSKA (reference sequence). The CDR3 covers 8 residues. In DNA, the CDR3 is TGCAGTGGATACGAGCAGTACTTC. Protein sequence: CSGYEQYF.

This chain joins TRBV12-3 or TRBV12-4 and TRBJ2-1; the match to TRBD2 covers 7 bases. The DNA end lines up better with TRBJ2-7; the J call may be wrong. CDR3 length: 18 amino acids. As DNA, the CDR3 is TGTGCCAGCAGTTTAGGGTGGGAGGGTCGCGGCTCCTACAATGAGCAGTACTTC. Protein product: CASSLGWEGRGSYNEQYF.

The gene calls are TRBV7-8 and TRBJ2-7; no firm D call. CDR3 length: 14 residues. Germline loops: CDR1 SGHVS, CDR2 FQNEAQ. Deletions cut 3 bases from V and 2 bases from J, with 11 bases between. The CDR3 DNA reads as TGTGCCAGCAGCTTGTGGACGGATACCTACGAGCAGTACTTC. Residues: CASSLWTDTYEQYF.

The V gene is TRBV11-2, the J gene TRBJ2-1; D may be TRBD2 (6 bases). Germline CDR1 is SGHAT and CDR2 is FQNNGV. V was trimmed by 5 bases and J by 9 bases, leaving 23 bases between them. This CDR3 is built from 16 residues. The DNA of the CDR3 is TGTGCCAGCAGCCCCCTAGAGGGGCAGACTAGACGTGAGCAGTTCTTC. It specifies CASSPLEGQTRREQFF.

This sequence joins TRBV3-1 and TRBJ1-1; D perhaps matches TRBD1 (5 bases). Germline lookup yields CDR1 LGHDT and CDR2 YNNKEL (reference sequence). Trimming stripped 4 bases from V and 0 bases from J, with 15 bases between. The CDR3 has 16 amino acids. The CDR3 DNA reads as TGTGCCAGCAGCCGCTTAGGGGAACCCTTGAACACTGAAGCTTTCTTT. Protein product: CASSRLGEPLNTEAFF.